The rows below give T cell receptor beta chains drawn from one sample of a study of shared clonotypes between healthy human individuals. TCRdb's copy holds only in-frame clones and misses some; the assay was immunoSEQ multiplex PCR. Here the sample spans under 2.5 million clones, 85% to 95% being singletons. Sequenced: naive CD4+ T cells from PBMCs. These receptors came from a man aged 18 to 30 in good health. Some clones in this sample may be carry-over from other donors' samples. Each CDR3 is given with its conserved first and last residue. The D gene is left open where the match is weak. Only some rows state a clone size, as once, few, many or a class for expanded clones.

>TRBV7-9|-|once|13|TRBJ2-1
TGTGCCAGCAGCCCTCAAGAAGAAACGGTTCAGTTCTTC
CASSPQEETVQFF
>TRBV7-9|-|-|15|TRBJ1-3
TGTGCCAGCAGCCCAGAGGGGGGGGCTGGAAACACCATATATTTT
CASSPEGGAGNTIYF
>TRBV6-4|-|-|15|TRBJ1-1
TGTGCCAGCAGTGACACTTCAGTCGGGAACACTGAAGCTTTCTTT
CASSDTSVGNTEAFF
>TRBV6-5|-|-|14|TRBJ2-7
TGTGCCAGCGGGCCCCGCAGTGGGGCCTACGAGCAGTACTTC
CASGPRSGAYEQYF
>TRBV14|-|once|16|TRBJ2-3
TGTGCCAGCAGCCAAGATCGACTATCCTTGACAGATACGCAGTATTTT
CASSQDRLSLTDTQYF
>TRBV6-5|-|-|13|TRBJ2-2
TGTGCCAGCGGGGACTCCCCTTTGGGGGAGCTGTTTTTT
CASGDSPLGELFF
>TRBV6-5|TRBD2|-|15|TRBJ2-7
TGTGCCAGCAGCTCTCGAGCGGGAGTGGTCTACGAGCAGTACTTC
CASSSRAGVVYEQYF
>TRBV29-1|-|-|12|TRBJ1-1
TGCAGGATTGAAAAACGCGACACTGAAGCTTTCTTT
CRIEKRDTEAFF
>TRBV5-1|TRBD1|once|15|TRBJ1-1
TGCGCCAGCAGCAGAGAGCCAGGGGGCTACACTGAAGCTTTCTTT
CASSREPGGYTEAFF
>TRBV7-2|TRBD2|-|17|TRBJ2-3
TGTGCCAGCAGCCAACAAGCAACTAGCGGGAGCACAGATACGCAGTATTTT
CASSQQATSGSTDTQYF
>TRBV29-1|-|-|15|TRBJ2-1
TGCAGCGTTGAACGAGGGCAGCTCCCCTACAATGAGCAGTTCTTC
CSVERGQLPYNEQFF
>TRBV7-2|TRBD2|-|19|TRBJ2-7
TGTGCCAGCAGCTTATCGGGGACTAGCGGATCCCCCAGAGCATACGAGCAGTACTTC
CASSLSGTSGSPRAYEQYF
>TRBV5-1|-|-|12|TRBJ1-1
TGCGCCAGCAGCTTGGAAGGGTCGGCGGCTTTCTTT
CASSLEGSAAFF
>TRBV11-2|-|-|15|TRBJ2-5
TGTGCCAGCAGCCGGACCGGGGGCAGGCAAGAGACCCAGTACTTC
CASSRTGGRQETQYF
>TRBV9|TRBD2|-|18|TRBJ2-3
TGTGCCAGCAGCGCATCCCAACTAGCGGGAGTTAGCACAGATACGCAGTATTTT
CASSASQLAGVSTDTQYF
>TRBV29-1|-|-|11|TRBJ1-1
TGCAGCGCCACCGTAAACACTGAAGCTTTCTTT
CSATVNTEAFF
>TRBV6-6|TRBD2|-|15|TRBJ2-1
TGTGCCAGCAGTTCATCGGGGGGATCCTACAATGAGCAGTTCTTC
CASSSSGGSYNEQFF
>TRBV19|-|-|14|TRBJ1-5
TGTGCCAGTAGTACTTCAGGGGCGCATCAGCCCCAGCATTTT
CASSTSGAHQPQHF
>TRBV7-2|-|-|13|TRBJ2-2
TGTGCCAGCAGCTCCCCGTGGGCCGGGGAGCTGTTTTTT
CASSSPWAGELFF
>TRBV18|TRBD2|-|14|TRBJ2-2
TGTGCCAGCTCACCCTCGCGGGAGCCCGGGGAGCTGTTTTTT
CASSPSREPGELFF
>TRBV12-5|TRBD2|-|16|TRBJ2-5
TGTGCTAGTGGTTCAGGGACTAGCGGGCTTGCGGAGACCCAGTACTTC
CASGSGTSGLAETQYF
>TRBV28|-|-|16|TRBJ2-7
TGTGCCAGCAGTTTAGAGTCCGCGGCAGGGGCTTTCGAGCAGTACTTC
CASSLESAAGAFEQYF
>TRBV7-6|-|-|13|TRBJ1-2
TGTGCCAGCAGCTTAGCCCAGTCCTATGGCTACACCTTC
CASSLAQSYGYTF
>TRBV7-3|TRBD2|-|15|TRBJ2-5
TGTGCCAGCAGCTCCGGCGGGCGGGAGCGAGAGACCCAGTACTTC
CASSSGGRERETQYF
>TRBV7-3|-|-|15|TRBJ2-1
TGTGCCAGCAGCTTAGATTCGCTAACTTACAATGAGCAGTTCTTC
CASSLDSLTYNEQFF
>TRBV5-6|-|once|13|TRBJ2-7
TGTGCCAGCAGCTTGGCAGGGATGGGCGAGCAGTACTTC
CASSLAGMGEQYF
>TRBV27|-|-|20|TRBJ2-7
TGTGCCAGCAGTTTACCCGCCCCCGTAGCGGCACCAAAACAAAGCTACGAGCAGTACTTC
CASSLPAPVAAPKQSYEQYF